The entry below describes one TCR beta chain. Its antigen is as yet unknown. The V segment lost 7 bases and the J segment 5 bases; nucleotides outside the gene matches: 13. Germline-derived CDR1 and CDR2 are SGHNT and YYREEE (reference sequence). The CDR3 spans 15 residues. The data derive from a study of long-term antiretroviral therapy in people with HIV. Study observations and caveats: At every time point, clones expanded before ART dominated the repertoire. In the period from about 2004 to 2017, blood was collected, possibly under older ART regimens.

Until DNA extraction, the samples held between about 1-10 million cryopreserved PBMC. The assay, immunoSEQ v3.0, was run at survey level. The protocol was immunoSEQ multiplex PCR, while the TCRdb copy is restricted to in-frame clones and leaves out a portion. The data hold tens of thousands of clones, with roughly 73% observed a single time. The chain carries TRBV5-4 and TRBJ2-5; 8 positions match TRBD1. The clonotype comes from a man younger than 35 with HIV. Here the sequenced sample was unsorted PBMCs, taken 1.5 years before starting antiretroviral therapy. The CDR3 protein is CASGAGGAEDETQYF. The CDR3 nucleotides read TGTGCCAGCGGGGCAGGGGGCGCTGAGGACGAGACCCAGTACTTC. The complete variable domain, with remaining parts taken from reference TRBV5-4 and TRBJ2-5, reads ETGVTQSPTHLIKTRGQQVTLRCSSQSGHNTVSWYQQALGQGPQFIFQYYREEENGRGNFPPRFSGLQFPNYSSELNVNALELDDSALYLCASGAGGAEDETQYFGPGTRLLVL.